The rows below give T cell receptor beta chains drawn from one sample of a study of cytotoxic CD8 clonotypes in ibrutinib-treated CLL. Assay: immunoSEQ multiplex PCR; the TCRdb copy retains only in-frame clones and omits some. Found here are about 120,000 clones, 55% to 75% of them singletons; the top ten hold 37%. Sequenced material: PBMCs, taken after 24 months of ibrutinib treatment. The receptors come from a human donor with chronic lymphocytic leukemia. The CDR3 runs from the conserved cysteine through the conserved F or W. The D gene is left open where the match is weak. Clone sizes are given selectively: once, few, many, or a class where the clone is expanded.

D gene,CDR3 length,J gene,clone size,V gene,CDR3 protein,CDR3 DNA
TRBD1,13,TRBJ2-1,few,TRBV2,CASRDRARNEQFF,TGTGCCAGCAGGGACAGGGCTAGGAATGAGCAGTTCTTC
NA,16,TRBJ1-2,NA,TRBV10-3,CAISESLVGTGYGYTF,TGTGCCATCAGTGAGTCATTGGTGGGAACTGGCTATGGCTACACCTTC
NA,16,TRBJ2-3,hyperexpanded,TRBV7-9,CASSSPSGAYTDTQYF,TGTGCCAGCAGCTCCCCGTCTGGGGCCTACACAGATACGCAGTATTTT
TRBD1,13,TRBJ1-2,NA,TRBV6-6,CASSDREVDGYTF,TGTGCCAGCAGTGACAGGGAGGTCGACGGCTACACCTTC
NA,15,TRBJ1-2,NA,TRBV4-2,CASSQEPRGPRGYTF,TGTGCCAGCAGCCAAGAGCCTCGGGGGCCTCGTGGCTACACCTTC
NA,16,TRBJ2-7,NA,TRBV29-1,CSAQATGPGGTYEQYF,TGCAGCGCCCAAGCGACAGGCCCCGGAGGAACTTACGAGCAGTACTTC
NA,15,TRBJ1-1,few,TRBV9,CASSVGVGTTSEAFF,TGTGCCAGCAGCGTAGGGGTCGGGACAACTTCGGAAGCTTTCTTT
NA,14,TRBJ1-6,NA,TRBV5-8,CASSLGQANSPLHF,TGTGCCAGCAGCTTGGGACAAGCTAATTCACCCCTCCACTTT
NA,13,TRBJ1-2,NA,TRBV19,CASSMRDVDGYTF,TGTGCCAGTAGTATGAGGGACGTCGATGGCTACACCTTC
TRBD2,16,TRBJ2-1,NA,TRBV7-2,CASSPRSAGGLNEQFF,TGTGCCAGCAGCCCCAGGTCAGCGGGGGGTCTCAATGAGCAGTTCTTC
NA,13,TRBJ2-7,NA,TRBV30,CAWSMGATYEQYF,TGTGCCTGGAGCATGGGAGCGACCTACGAGCAGTACTTC
NA,15,TRBJ1-5,NA,TRBV30,CAWRVPLGANQPQHF,TGTGCCTGGAGGGTACCACTTGGGGCCAATCAGCCCCAGCATTTT
TRBD2,14,TRBJ2-4,NA,TRBV7-2,CASSPAGGLNIQYF,TGTGCCAGCAGTCCTGCGGGGGGCTTAAACATTCAGTACTTC
NA,14,TRBJ1-6,few,TRBV6-1,CASSYQFYNSPLHF,TGTGCCAGCTCCTATCAGTTTTATAATTCACCCCTCCACTTT
NA,14,TRBJ2-2,NA,TRBV19,CASSFLVATGELFF,TGTGCCAGTAGTTTCCTAGTCGCCACCGGGGAGCTGTTTTTT
NA,16,TRBJ2-1,NA,TRBV7-8,CASSLARGGQLNEQFF,TGTGCCAGCAGCTTAGCGAGGGGGGGGCAACTCAATGAGCAGTTCTTC
TRBD1,15,TRBJ1-6,few,TRBV9,CASSPTDRRNSPLHF,TGTGCCAGCAGCCCTACGGACAGGAGGAATTCACCCCTCCACTTT
NA,12,TRBJ1-2,NA,TRBV29-1,CSVVRSNYGYTF,TGCAGCGTTGTGAGGTCGAACTATGGCTACACCTTC
NA,12,TRBJ1-2,NA,TRBV5-4,CASSQGFHGYTF,TGTGCCAGCAGTCAAGGATTCCATGGCTACACCTTC
TRBD2,12,TRBJ2-5,NA,TRBV30,CAWSRLAGTQYF,TGTGCCTGGAGTCGACTAGCGGGGACCCAGTACTTC
NA,14,TRBJ1-1,NA,TRBV5-6,CASSLPRENTEAFF,TGTGCCAGCAGCTTGCCCAGGGAGAACACTGAAGCTTTCTTT
NA,15,TRBJ2-6,NA,TRBV30,CAWTVGGAGANVLTF,TGTGCCTGGACAGTCGGCGGGGCTGGGGCCAACGTCCTGACTTTC
NA,16,TRBJ1-2,few,TRBV18,CASSSNPAGVGYGYTF,TGTGCCAGCTCATCGAACCCCGCAGGGGTGGGGTATGGCTACACCTTC
NA,17,TRBJ1-1,NA,TRBV30,CAWSVQGRPTLSTEAFF,TGTGCCTGGAGTGTACAGGGACGCCCCACCTTGAGCACTGAAGCTTTCTTT
NA,16,TRBJ2-1,few,TRBV5-1,CASSLNSAGIYNEQFF,TGCGCCAGCAGCTTGAATTCTGCGGGCATTTACAATGAGCAGTTCTTC
NA,12,TRBJ2-3,NA,TRBV10-3,CAIGGSADTQYF,TGTGCCATCGGGGGTAGTGCAGATACGCAGTATTTT
TRBD1,16,TRBJ1-1,NA,TRBV4-1,CASRPGQGVPNTEAFF,TGCGCCAGCAGACCGGGACAGGGGGTCCCGAACACTGAAGCTTTCTTT
NA,11,TRBJ2-1,NA,TRBV6-5,CASSRLDEQFF,TGTGCCAGCAGTCGACTAGATGAGCAGTTCTTC
NA,14,TRBJ2-3,once,TRBV10-2,CASSEVASTDTQYF,TGCGCCAGCAGTGAGGTTGCGTCCACAGATACGCAGTATTTT
TRBD1,14,TRBJ2-7,once,TRBV30,CAWSVPGTVRYWYF,TGTGCCTGGAGTGTACCCGGGACAGTCCGATACTGGTACTTC
NA,14,TRBJ1-1,NA,TRBV18,CASSADGGDRGAFF,TGTGCCAGCTCAGCGGACGGGGGAGATCGTGGAGCTTTCTTT
NA,12,TRBJ2-7,NA,TRBV7-9,CASSLRRGEQYF,TGTGCCAGCAGCCTACGGAGGGGCGAGCAGTACTTC
NA,13,TRBJ1-1,NA,TRBV27,CASSLVGTTEAFF,TGTGCCAGCAGTTTAGTGGGGACCACTGAAGCTTTCTTT
TRBD1,15,TRBJ2-2,NA,TRBV5-1,CASSLGDRASGELFF,TGCGCCAGCAGCTTGGGGGACAGGGCTTCCGGGGAGCTGTTTTTT
TRBD2,15,TRBJ2-7,once,TRBV30,CAWVRPGTRNYEQYF,TGTGCCTGGGTCCGACCCGGGACTAGAAATTACGAGCAGTACTTC
NA,16,TRBJ1-6,NA,TRBV27,CASSSTPKGDNSPLHF,TGTGCCAGCAGCTCCACCCCCAAGGGCGATAATTCACCCCTCCACTTT
NA,15,TRBJ1-3,NA,TRBV7-2,CASRPEGGSGNTIYF,TGTGCCAGCAGGCCAGAGGGGGGCTCTGGAAACACCATATATTTT
NA,13,TRBJ2-5,NA,TRBV7-8,CASRGRTVETQYF,TGTGCCAGCAGGGGACGGACAGTGGAGACCCAGTACTTC
NA,13,TRBJ1-1,few,TRBV2,CASRTTVNTEAFF,TGTGCCAGCAGGACCACAGTGAACACTGAAGCTTTCTTT
NA,13,TRBJ2-3,NA,TRBV9,CASSVGGADTQYF,TGTGCCAGCAGCGTAGGCGGAGCCGATACGCAGTATTTT
TRBD1,14,TRBJ1-4,once,TRBV28,CASSQGGVGEKLFF,TGTGCCAGCAGCCAGGGGGGGGTAGGTGAAAAACTGTTTTTT
NA,14,TRBJ1-2,NA,TRBV5-5,CASSLDTRGDGYTF,TGTGCCAGCAGCTTGGACACTAGGGGGGATGGCTACACCTTC
NA,15,TRBJ2-6,NA,TRBV6-1,CASSPTGSGANVLTF,TGTGCCAGCAGCCCCACCGGGTCAGGGGCCAACGTCCTGACTTTC
NA,17,TRBJ2-5,NA,TRBV4-2,CASSQGGAGANQETQYF,TGTGCCAGCAGCCAAGGTGGGGCGGGGGCCAACCAAGAGACCCAGTACTTC
NA,14,TRBJ2-5,NA,TRBV5-1,CASSGPPREETQYF,TGCGCCAGCAGCGGTCCCCCCAGGGAGGAGACCCAGTACTTC